This passage covers 29 T cell receptor beta chains from one sample sequenced in a study of cytomegalovirus exposure and HLA in healthy donors. Primers: 60 Vbeta forward and 13 Jbeta reverse. The table came from immunoSEQ multiplex PCR; TCRdb's copy has only in-frame clones and leaves some out. The table has some 86,000 clones, around 79% seen once; the top ten hold 14% to 15%. Sequenced sample: PBMCs. The receptors come from a woman between 40 and 50 years old in good health and CMV-seropositive.

CDR3 region: CASSTSTGEKWGYTF. CDR3 coding DNA: TGTGCCAGTAGCACCTCTACAGGGGAAAAGTGGGGCTACACCTTC. The chain couples TRBV19 to TRBJ1-2, with 7 positions matching TRBD1. The V gene's germline CDR1 is LNHDA and CDR2 SQIVND (reference sequence). The J segment lost 8 bases and the V segment lost 6 bases, leaving 15 bases of the junction unmatched. This CDR3 comprises 15 residues.

This clone was seen once. V usage is TRBV19 and J usage is TRBJ1-5; TRBD1 is a possible D gene (5 bases). The V and J ends lost 6 bases and 5 bases respectively, with 14 bases between them. The germline CDR1 and CDR2 sequences are LNHDA and SQIVND (reference sequence). CDR3 length: 14 amino acids. CDR3 coding DNA: TGTGCCAGTAGGGGGGGGACGGGGGATCAGCCCCAGCATTTT. Protein sequence: CASRGGTGDQPQHF.

The chain is built from TRBV4-1 and TRBJ1-6; D is ambiguous. Germline V gives CDR1 MGHRA, CDR2 YSYEKL. The CDR3 loop spans 13 amino acids. The V gene lost 1 base and the J gene lost 8 bases, with 6 bases spanning the gap. The chain's CDR3 is CASSQGRDSPLHF. The CDR3 region has the DNA TGCGCCAGCAGCCAAGGCCGGGATTCACCCCTCCACTTT.

The DNA for the CDR3 is TGTGCCAGCAGCTTGGGACTAGCGGGAGATCGGCAGTACTTC. Encoded protein: CASSLGLAGDRQYF. This chain uses TRBV7-6 with TRBJ2-7; 14 bases fit TRBD2. Germline CDR1 reads SGHVS; CDR2 reads FNYEAQ. The CDR3 runs 14 residues. Trimming at V came to 3 bases and at J to 9 bases, leaving 4 bases not matched to a gene.

The chain links TRBV9 to TRBJ2-7; 14 nucleotides align to TRBD2. V shed 2 bases, J shed 6 bases, and the junction held 7 bases outside the gene matches. This CDR3 is 16 amino acids long. CDR1 and CDR2 (germline): SGDLS, YYNGEE. The CDR3 is CASSVGLAGEPSEQYF. The CDR3 bases are TGTGCCAGCAGCGTGGGACTAGCGGGGGAGCCCTCCGAGCAGTACTTC.

This clone was recorded a few times. CDR3 DNA sequence: TGTGCCTGGAGTGCGTTAGGGACATTCACAGATACGCAGTATTTT. It is translated as CAWSALGTFTDTQYF. This chain links TRBV30 with TRBJ2-3; a possible D gene is TRBD1 (6 bases). CDR1 and CDR2 from the germline V gene are GTSNPN and SVGIG (reference sequence). Deletions cut 1 base from V and 2 bases from J, with 13 bases between. The CDR3 spans 15 residues.

The rearrangement joins TRBV4-3 to TRBJ2-3; D perhaps matches TRBD1 (5 bases). Germline assignment: CDR1 LGHNA and CDR2 YSLEER. This CDR3 comprises 15 residues. Trimming removed 0 bases from V and 2 bases from J, with 9 bases in between. As DNA, the CDR3 is TGCGCCAGCAGCCAAGATAGGGGCTCCACAGATACGCAGTATTTT. This translates into CASSQDRGSTDTQYF.

The chain couples TRBV30 to TRBJ1-2, with TRBD1 as a possible D gene (5 bases). The CDR3 spans 14 residues. CDR1 is GTSNPN, CDR2 SVGIG, per germline (reference sequence). The germline V and J ends were trimmed by 1 base and 3 bases, with 12 bases remaining between them. The DNA of the CDR3 is TGTGCCTGGAGTGACCCCCCGGGGGACTATGGCTACACCTTC. It yields the protein CAWSDPPGDYGYTF.

The chain combines TRBV6-5 with TRBJ2-2, with TRBD2 matching 10 bases. The V gene end was trimmed by 4 bases and the J gene end by 1 base; junction bases not matched to a gene: 3. The CDR3 totals 16 residues. Germline loops: CDR1 MNHEY, CDR2 SVGAGI. CDR3 loop: CASSSKREGNTGELFF. In nucleotides, the CDR3 is TGTGCCAGCAGTTCTAAGCGGGAGGGGAACACCGGGGAGCTGTTTTTT.

J is TRBJ1-1 and V is TRBV28; 7 bases are shared with TRBD1. Germline loops: CDR1 MDHEN, CDR2 SYDVKM. V lost 5 bases, J lost 0 bases, and 9 bases stayed unmatched. The CDR3 length is 16 residues. CDR3 sequence (DNA): TGTGCCAGCAGTCCTCCCCCGGGACAGTTGAACACTGAAGCTTTCTTT. Translation gives CASSPPPGQLNTEAFF.

The V and J genes are TRBV28 and TRBJ2-1; 13 nucleotides line up with TRBD2. The CDR3 covers 16 residues. Per the germline V gene, CDR1 is MDHEN and CDR2 is SYDVKM. V was pared by 6 bases and J by 6 bases, with 8 bases of the junction left unmatched. For the CDR3, the DNA is TGTGCCAGCAGCTACCCCGGGACTAGCGGGATCAATGAGCAGTTCTTC. This sequence encodes CASSYPGTSGINEQFF.

In this sample, this clone turned up a few times. This chain connects TRBV28 to TRBJ1-1; D might be TRBD1 (6 bases). Looked up from germline, CDR1 is MDHEN and CDR2 is SYDVKM. Trimming pared 5 bases from V and 0 bases from J, leaving 19 bases between. There are 17 residues in the CDR3. The CDR3 spells CASSLLLNREMNTEAFF. The CDR3 coding sequence is TGTGCCAGCAGTCTACTCCTAAACAGGGAGATGAACACTGAAGCTTTCTTT.

This clone was detected a few times. J is TRBJ2-5 and V is TRBV30; tentatively, D is TRBD2 (6 bases). CDR3 length equals 13 residues. Trimming removed 5 bases at V and 3 bases at J, with 13 bases between. Per the germline V gene, CDR1 is GTSNPN and CDR2 is SVGIG (reference sequence). The CDR3, as DNA: TGTGCCTGGTCAACCGGGGGTGAAGAGACCCAGTACTTC. It yields the protein CAWSTGGEETQYF.

The gene calls are TRBV19 and TRBJ2-1; 9 bases line up with TRBD2. Germline CDR1 reads LNHDA; CDR2 reads SQIVND (reference sequence). With 1 base clipped from V and 7 bases from J, the junction kept 5 bases outside the gene matches. The length of the CDR3 is 15 residues. CDR3 bases: TGTGCCAGTAGTATAGGCGGGAGGGCCGTAAATGAGCAGTTCTTC. This gives the protein CASSIGGRAVNEQFF. The full variable domain, completed using reference TRBV19 and TRBJ2-1, is DGGITQSPKYLFRKEGQNVTLSCEQNLNHDAMYWYRQDPGQGLRLIYYSQIVNDFQKGDIAEGYSVSREKKESFPLTVTSAQKNPTAFYLCASSIGGRAVNEQFFGPGTRLTVL.

The chain joins TRBV9 to TRBJ2-1; the match to TRBD2 covers 16 bases. The CDR3 loop spans 16 amino acids. V lost 4 bases, J lost 15 bases, and 13 bases stayed unmatched. The germline gives CDR1 SGDLS, CDR2 YYNGEE. The DNA for the CDR3 is TGTGCCAGCAGCCCACGTAGGGGACTAGCGGGAGGGTTGCCGTTCTTC. This codes for CASSPRRGLAGGLPFF. Drawing the rest from reference TRBV9 and TRBJ2-1, the complete variable domain is DSGVTQTPKHLITATGQRVTLRCSPRSGDLSVYWYQQSLDQGLQFLIQYYNGEERAKGNILERFSAQQFPDLHSELNLSSLELGDSALYFCASSPRRGLAGGLPFFGPGTRLTVL.

The chain employs TRBV27 and TRBJ2-7; D perhaps matches TRBD1 (5 bases). The CDR3 consists of 16 residues. Germline CDR1 MNHEY, CDR2 SMNVEV (reference sequence). Trimming removed 0 bases at V and 5 bases at J, with 17 bases between. The CDR3 here is CASSLSFQGAPHEQYF. As DNA, the CDR3 is TGTGCCAGCAGTTTATCTTTTCAGGGCGCGCCTCACGAGCAGTACTTC.

The V and J genes are TRBV5-4 and TRBJ2-3; 9 bases are shared with TRBD2. The CDR3 totals 19 residues. CDR1 and CDR2 (germline): SGHNT, YYREEE (reference sequence). The junction had 21 bases not matched to a gene; V was cut back by 4 bases and J by 6 bases. The CDR3 is CASSLGATMPRGGADTQYF. The CDR3 DNA reads TGTGCCAGCAGCCTCGGGGCCACCATGCCGCGGGGGGGGGCGGATACGCAGTATTTT.

V is TRBV6-6 and J is TRBJ2-5; TRBD2 aligns across 7 bases. V trimming: 8 bases; J trimming: 5 bases; junction bases outside the gene matches: 5. Germline-derived CDR1 and CDR2 are MNHNY and SVGAGI (reference sequence). The CDR3 runs to 12 residues. CDR3 nucleotide sequence: TGTGCCAGCCGGGAGGCAGGGGAGACCCAGTACTTC. Translated: CASREAGETQYF.

This sequence joins TRBV5-4 and TRBJ2-1; 13 nucleotides match TRBD2. The CDR3 sequence is 15 residues long. Germline V gene sequence: CDR1 SGHNT, CDR2 YYREEE (reference sequence). Trimming removed 4 bases from V and 6 bases from J; junction bases left unmatched: 4. As DNA, the CDR3 is TGTGCCAGCAGCACAACTAGCGGGAGGGTCAATGAGCAGTTCTTC. Translation: CASSTTSGRVNEQFF.

To note about this clone: Other DNA sequences in the sample encode the same CDR3. The chain is built from TRBV7-8 and TRBJ1-1; D call uncertain. This CDR3 has 13 residues. The V gene's germline CDR1 is SGHVS and CDR2 FQNEAQ. Trimming left V 5 bases short and J 0 bases short, with 7 bases between. CDR3 residues: CASSRVMNTEAFF. The CDR3 DNA reads as TGTGCCAGCAGCCGAGTTATGAACACTGAAGCTTTCTTT.

This chain links TRBV19 with TRBJ1-6; D remains ambiguous. Trimming removed 3 bases from V and 7 bases from J, with 10 bases in between. CDR3 length: 14 amino acids. CDR1 is LNHDA and CDR2 is SQIVND in the germline V gene (reference sequence). The CDR3 DNA reads as TGTGCCAGTAGTATGGTCGAGGGAAATTCACCCCTCCACTTT. It codes for CASSMVEGNSPLHF. Using reference TRBV19 and TRBJ1-6 for the parts outside the CDR3, the full variable domain is DGGITQSPKYLFRKEGQNVTLSCEQNLNHDAMYWYRQDPGQGLRLIYYSQIVNDFQKGDIAEGYSVSREKKESFPLTVTSAQKNPTAFYLCASSMVEGNSPLHFGNGTRLTVT.

Only one count was recorded for this clone. The chain is built from TRBV27 and TRBJ2-7; 7 positions match TRBD1. There are 14 residues in the CDR3. The germline CDR1 and CDR2 sequences are MNHEY and SMNVEV (reference sequence). The V and J ends lost 5 bases and 3 bases, in that order; junction bases with no gene match: 7. The CDR3 loop is CASSPDREVYEQYF. CDR3 nucleotide sequence: TGTGCCAGCAGTCCTGACAGGGAAGTCTACGAGCAGTACTTC.

The chain recombines TRBV7-3 with TRBJ2-3, with D unresolved. The CDR3 loop spans 11 amino acids. Between the trimmed V and J ends, which lost 8 bases and 4 bases, there was a span of 7 bases. Germline V gene lookup returns CDR1 SGHTA and CDR2 FQGTGA. CDR3 sequence reads: CASASADTQYF. The CDR3 nucleotides read TGTGCCAGCGCCTCGGCAGATACGCAGTATTTT. The full variable domain, its missing parts supplied by reference TRBV7-3 and TRBJ2-3, is GAGVSQTPSNKVTEKGKYVELRCDPISGHTALYWYRQSLGQGPEFLIYFQGTGAADDSGLPNDRFFAVRPEGSVSTLKIQRTERGDSAVYLCASASADTQYFGPGTRLTVL.

This clone has a single count. J is TRBJ1-2 and V is TRBV6-1; no clear D. V lost 0 bases and J 5 bases, leaving 4 bases between the germline ends. CDR3 length: 12 residues. Germline V CDR1 and CDR2: MNHNS, SASEGT. CDR3 DNA sequence: TGTGCCAGCAGTGAAGCCCCGTATGGCTACACCTTC. Its translation: CASSEAPYGYTF.

The chain combines TRBV10-3 with TRBJ2-1, with 14 bases aligning to TRBD2. Germline V CDR1 and CDR2: ENHRY, SYGVKD. The V segment lost 0 bases and the J segment 7 bases; nucleotides outside the gene matches: 8. The CDR3 consists of 18 residues. CDR3 sequence reads: CAISESELGTSGSNEQFF. The CDR3 nucleotides read TGTGCCATCAGTGAGTCTGAGTTGGGGACTAGCGGGAGTAATGAGCAGTTCTTC.

This chain joins TRBV5-1 and TRBJ1-1, with 8 bases matching TRBD1. V shed 3 bases, J shed 3 bases, and the junction held 10 bases outside the gene matches. CDR1 and CDR2 (germline): SGHRS, YFSETQ. CDR3 size: 16 residues. This CDR3 reads CASSSGQGRSYTEAFF. CDR3 bases: TGCGCCAGCAGCTCTGGACAGGGTCGTTCCTACACTGAAGCTTTCTTT.

The chain links TRBV5-1 to TRBJ2-5; D gene uncertain. The J call may be in error: the DNA end matches TRBJ2-7 better. The germline CDR1 and CDR2 sequences are SGHRS and YFSETQ. This CDR3 is built from 14 residues. CDR3 in DNA: TGCGCCAGCAGCTTGGCCGCTACCACCTACGAGCAGTACTTC. Its protein is CASSLAATTYEQYF.

V usage is TRBV10-2 and J usage is TRBJ2-5; D gene ambiguous. Germline CDR1 is WSHSY and CDR2 is SAAADI. The CDR3 has 14 amino acids. Trimming left V 6 bases short and J 5 bases short, with 16 bases between. CDR3 protein: CASRLTRPVETQYF. The DNA for the CDR3 is TGCGCCAGCAGACTGACACGTCCCGTGGAGACCCAGTACTTC.

The chain combines TRBV27 with TRBJ2-1; D unresolved. CDR3 length equals 15 residues. Germline CDR1 is MNHEY and CDR2 is SMNVEV (reference sequence). Trimming took 2 bases from V and 9 from J, leaving 17 bases between them. CDR3 region: CASSLPPRPGGEQFF. CDR3 sequence (DNA): TGTGCCAGCAGTTTACCACCTCGTCCCGGCGGTGAGCAGTTCTTC.